The following is a TCR beta chain sequence with its context. The sample comes from a study of blood T cell repertoires in COVID-19. Study overall: Material from acute and convalescent COVID-19 was sourced from the United States, Italy and Spain. T cells, B-cell-depleted T cells, or PBMCs supplied cDNA or gDNA.

CDR3 length: 14 amino acids. V was clipped by 8 bases and J by 4 bases; unmatched bases: 10. Germline values: CDR1 SGHDT, CDR2 YYEEEE. Method: immunoSEQ multiplex PCR; TCRdb's copy keeps in-frame clones and lacks some. The table shows roughly 190,000 clones, with roughly 80% occurring only once. The chain combines TRBV5-6 with TRBJ1-2, with TRBD1 matching over 8 bases. The sequenced sample consisted of peripheral blood. The receptor's source is a man aged 55 to 70 with acute or convalescent COVID-19. CDR3 nucleotide sequence: TGTGCCAGTGCCGCCGCGGGACAGGTCTATGGCTACACCTTC. It codes for CASAAAGQVYGYTF.